The rows below give T cell receptor beta chains drawn from one sample of a study of cytomegalovirus exposure and HLA in healthy donors. Sequenced by immunoSEQ multiplex PCR; TCRdb stores in-frame clones only, minus some. The table shows over 75,000 clones, with around nine tenths occurring only once. Sequenced sample: PBMCs. The receptors shown here come from a man aged 30 to 45 in good health and CMV-seropositive. CDR3s include the opening cysteine and the closing phenylalanine or tryptophan. D genes are given only for firm matches. Expanded clones get a size class; other rows say once, few or many, or leave the size out.

abundance	v_gene	d_gene	j_gene	CDR3nt	CDR3aa
-	TRBV10-3	-	TRBJ2-7	TGTGCCATCAGTGAACCCCAAGAAGCCATCAAGTACGAGCAGTACTTC	CAISEPQEAIKYEQYF
-	TRBV5-1	TRBD2	TRBJ2-7	TGCGCCAGCAGCTCCCTCAAGCGGGAGAAAGGCGACGAGCAGTACTTC	CASSSLKREKGDEQYF
-	TRBV5-6	TRBD1	TRBJ1-4	TGTGCCAGCAGCCCCATGGGACAGTTCTTTGCAACTAATGAAAAACTGTTTTTT	CASSPMGQFFATNEKLFF
-	TRBV5-1	-	TRBJ1-1	TGCGCCAGCAGCCCGCGAGGAGGGGTGAACACTGAAGCTTTCTTT	CASSPRGGVNTEAFF
-	TRBV19	TRBD1	TRBJ2-3	TGTGCCAGTAGCCAGGACAGGGCAGATACGCAGTATTTT	CASSQDRADTQYF
-	TRBV9	-	TRBJ1-4	TGTGCCAGCACCGCCAGGGAGGGTGAAAAACTGTTTTTT	CASTAREGEKLFF
-	TRBV19	TRBD1	TRBJ1-5	TGTGCCAGTAGTATAGTACAGGGGTATCAGCCCCAGCATTTT	CASSIVQGYQPQHF
-	TRBV7-8	-	TRBJ1-4	TGTGCCAGCAGCTTACGCAGTACAGATGAAAAACTGTTTTTT	CASSLRSTDEKLFF
-	TRBV18	-	TRBJ1-2	TGTGCCAGCTCACGGGGGGTTGGGACTGGCTACACCTTC	CASSRGVGTGYTF
once	TRBV18	-	TRBJ1-1	TGTGCCAGCTCAGTCGCGGGGGGCACTGAAGCTTTCTTT	CASSVAGGTEAFF
once	TRBV9	-	TRBJ2-7	TGTGCCAGCAGCGTGAGTCAGGGTTCCTACGAGCAGTACTTC	CASSVSQGSYEQYF
-	TRBV5-1	TRBD1	TRBJ2-1	TGCGCCAGCAGCGTCGGGACAGCAAGCTCCTACAATGAGCAGTTCTTC	CASSVGTASSYNEQFF
-	TRBV5-1	TRBD1	TRBJ2-7	TGCGCCAGCAGCTCTGGACAGGGGACATCCTACGAGCAGTACTTC	CASSSGQGTSYEQYF
-	TRBV2	-	TRBJ2-3	TGTGCCAGCAGTGAAGGCACTCATCCCTCCACAGATACGCAGTATTTT	CASSEGTHPSTDTQYF
-	TRBV18	-	TRBJ1-3	TGTGCCAGCTCCCCCCGAGAAGAGGCCGCCATATATTTT	CASSPREEAAIYF
-	TRBV12-5	TRBD1	TRBJ1-1	TGTGCTAGTGGTTTTGACAGGGGATTGAACACTGAAGCTTTCTTT	CASGFDRGLNTEAFF
-	TRBV6-5	-	TRBJ1-2	TGTGCCAGTTTTACGATCGGACAGCAATTCTATGGCTACACCTTC	CASFTIGQQFYGYTF
-	TRBV7-2	TRBD2	TRBJ2-1	TGTGCCAGCAGCTTTCGGAACAGCGGGAGGGCCGTACTCTTC	CASSFRNSGRAVLF
-	TRBV27	TRBD1	TRBJ1-5	TGTGCCAGCAGTCGGACAGGATATAGCCTCAATCAGCCCCAGCATTTT	CASSRTGYSLNQPQHF
once	TRBV7-2	TRBD1	TRBJ1-2	TGTGCCAGCAGCGCAGCCGGGACAGCCGAAATCTATGGCTACACCTTC	CASSAAGTAEIYGYTF
once	TRBV28	-	TRBJ2-1	TGTGCCAGCAAGGACAGCTCCTACAATGAGCAGTTCTTC	CASKDSSYNEQFF
once	TRBV18	-	TRBJ1-5	TGTGCCAGCTCTCAAGTCCCCGGGGATCAGCCCCAGCATTTT	CASSQVPGDQPQHF
few	TRBV6-5	TRBD1	TRBJ1-1	TGTGCCAGCAGTTACGTGGGGACAGGGTCTGAAGCTTTCTTT	CASSYVGTGSEAFF
few	TRBV29-1	-	TRBJ2-7	TGCAGCGTCGCCCCGGGGGACTCGTACTACGAGCAGTACTTC	CSVAPGDSYYEQYF
-	TRBV18	TRBD1	TRBJ1-4	TGTGCCAGCTCACCCAAGGGGGCGACTAATGAAAAACTGTTTTTT	CASSPKGATNEKLFF
few	TRBV7-9	-	TRBJ1-5	TGTGCCAGCAGCTTGGATCCGGGACAAGAAGAGCATAGCAATCAGCCCCAGCATTTT	CASSLDPGQEEHSNQPQHF
-	TRBV19	-	TRBJ1-2	TGTGCCAGTAGTCCCGCGACGAGGGCGGGGAACTATGGCTACACCTTC	CASSPATRAGNYGYTF
-	TRBV11-1	-	TRBJ2-7	TGTGCCAGCAGCCTCCGGGACACGGCTTCCTACGAGCAGTACTTC	CASSLRDTASYEQYF
-	TRBV5-4	-	TRBJ2-7	TGTGCCAGTAGCAAGGGAGTCTACGAGCAGTACTTC	CASSKGVYEQYF
-	TRBV7-9	TRBD1	TRBJ2-3	TGTGCCAGCAGCCTTGGACAGGGGGGGATTTCCACAGATACGCAGTATTTT	CASSLGQGGISTDTQYF
-	TRBV7-8	TRBD1	TRBJ2-7	TGTGCCAGCAGCTTAGAGGGACAGGGGGCGTACGAGCAGTACTTC	CASSLEGQGAYEQYF
-	TRBV18	TRBD2	TRBJ2-3	TGTGCCAGCTCACTAGGTGGAGCGGGATCGGCAGATACGCAGTATTTT	CASSLGGAGSADTQYF
-	TRBV7-9	TRBD2	TRBJ2-7	TGTGCCAGCAGCCCTAGTGCGGGAGGGCAAGACGAGCAGTACTTC	CASSPSAGGQDEQYF
-	TRBV5-6	-	TRBJ2-7	TGTGCCAGCAGCCACGGGGAACCTTACGAGCAGTACTTC	CASSHGEPYEQYF
-	TRBV27	TRBD2	TRBJ2-5	TGTGCCAGCAGTTTAACCGGGACTAGCGGGATGGAGACCCAGTACTTC	CASSLTGTSGMETQYF
-	TRBV28	TRBD1	TRBJ1-5	TGTGCCAGCAGTTGGGGCCCCGAAAACAGGGGCCACTTTGACCGGACTCAGCCCCAGCATTTT	CASSWGPENRGHFDRTQPQHF
-	TRBV5-1	TRBD1	TRBJ2-7	TGCGCCAGCAGCTCGGGCTCGGGACAGGGGTACGAGCAGTACTTC	CASSSGSGQGYEQYF
-	TRBV27	-	TRBJ2-7	TGTGCCAGCAGCCCTCGGGGGAACCTCTACGAGCAGTACTTC	CASSPRGNLYEQYF
once	TRBV5-6	TRBD2	TRBJ2-7	TGTGCCAGCAGCCATGTAGCGGGTGCGGCCTACGAGCAGTACTTC	CASSHVAGAAYEQYF
-	TRBV28	-	TRBJ2-1	TGTGCCAGCAGTTTTATTCGCAATGAGCAGTTCTTC	CASSFIRNEQFF
-	TRBV6-5	TRBD2	TRBJ2-7	TGTGCCAGCAGTTACTCTAGCGGGGGCCGTCGCGAGCAGTACTTC	CASSYSSGGRREQYF
-	TRBV2	TRBD1	TRBJ1-2	TGTGCCAGCAAGGACAGGGACTATGGCTACACCTTC	CASKDRDYGYTF
-	TRBV2	-	TRBJ2-7	TGTGCCAGCAGTGGGAGGGGTACGGCGGGACCGTCCTACGAGCAGTACTTC	CASSGRGTAGPSYEQYF
few	TRBV7-9	TRBD1	TRBJ1-2	TGTGCCAGCAGCTTAGCTGGGACAGGGGGCTATGGCTACACCTTC	CASSLAGTGGYGYTF
once	TRBV28	TRBD1	TRBJ2-5	TGTGCCAGCAGTTCCCCCGGACAGGGCCAAGAGACCCAGTACTTC	CASSSPGQGQETQYF
-	TRBV7-2	TRBD2	TRBJ2-7	TGTGCCAGCAGCTTAGCTGGGGGGACTAGCATATACGAGCAGTACTTC	CASSLAGGTSIYEQYF
-	TRBV7-6	TRBD2	TRBJ2-3	TGTGCCAGCAGCCCAGGGACTAGCGGGATATTCAATACGCAGTATTTT	CASSPGTSGIFNTQYF
-	TRBV5-4	-	TRBJ1-5	TGTGCCAGCAGCTTGGGCTTGGAGGATCAGCCCCAGCATTTT	CASSLGLEDQPQHF
-	TRBV11-2	-	TRBJ2-7	TGTGCCAGCAGCTTACTGGGTACTAGTTCCTACGAGCAGTACTTC	CASSLLGTSSYEQYF
-	TRBV14	-	TRBJ2-3	TGTGCCAGCAGCCTTCTACGGGAGTTCGCAGATACGCAGTATTTT	CASSLLREFADTQYF
once	TRBV4-2	-	TRBJ1-2	TGTGCCAGCAGCCAAGTAGAGGGAGGCAGAGGGAACTATGGCTACACCTTC	CASSQVEGGRGNYGYTF
-	TRBV27	-	TRBJ2-3	TGTGCCAGCAGTTTAGGTCAGACTAGCACAGATACGCAGTATTTT	CASSLGQTSTDTQYF
-	TRBV6-6	-	TRBJ2-5	TGTGCCAGCGGAAAGGGGCGGGAGACCCAGTACTTC	CASGKGRETQYF
-	TRBV6-5	-	TRBJ2-7	TGTGCCAGCAGTTACTCGAACATTAACCCCTACGAGCAGTACTTC	CASSYSNINPYEQYF
-	TRBV5-1	TRBD2	TRBJ2-3	TGCGCCAGCAGCGACCCTAGCGGGACTAGCACAGATACGCAGTATTTT	CASSDPSGTSTDTQYF
-	TRBV2	-	TRBJ2-2	TGTGCCAGCAAGGGGACGAACACCGGGGAGCTGTTTTTT	CASKGTNTGELFF
-	TRBV7-6	TRBD2	TRBJ2-1	TGTGCCAGCAGCTTAAATAGCGGGACCCACAATGAGCAGTTCTTC	CASSLNSGTHNEQFF
-	TRBV6-5	TRBD1	TRBJ1-2	TGTGCCAGCACCGGACAGGGCCATGGCTACACCTTC	CASTGQGHGYTF
-	TRBV5-6	-	TRBJ2-1	TGTGCCAGCAGCTTCACAGACAATGAGCAGTTCTTC	CASSFTDNEQFF
-	TRBV6-1	-	TRBJ1-2	TGTGCCAGCAGTGAGCTGAGGTACAGGGACTATGGCTACACCTTC	CASSELRYRDYGYTF